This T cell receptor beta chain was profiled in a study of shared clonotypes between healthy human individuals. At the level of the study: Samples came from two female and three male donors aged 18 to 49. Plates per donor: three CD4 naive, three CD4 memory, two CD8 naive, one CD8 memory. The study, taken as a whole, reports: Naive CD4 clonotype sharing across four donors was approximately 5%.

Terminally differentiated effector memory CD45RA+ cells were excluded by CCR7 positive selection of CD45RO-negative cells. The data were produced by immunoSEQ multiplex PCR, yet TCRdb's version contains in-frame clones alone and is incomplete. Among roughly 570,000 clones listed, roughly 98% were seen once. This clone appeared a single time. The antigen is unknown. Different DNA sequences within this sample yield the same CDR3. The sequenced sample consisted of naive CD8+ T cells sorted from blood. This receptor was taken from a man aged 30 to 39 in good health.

The DNA of the CDR3 is TGTGCCAGCAGCTTAGGGGGAGGTTCCTACGAGCAGTACTTC. The encoded protein is CASSLGGGSYEQYF. This rearrangement joins TRBV7-6 to TRBJ2-7; a possible D gene is TRBD2 (6 bases). Germline CDR1 is SGHVS and CDR2 is FNYEAQ. V lost 1 base, J lost 1 base, and 8 bases lay in between. The CDR3 length is 14 residues.